The next 6 T cell receptor beta chains were all read from a single sample in a study of control samples from healthy donors and cancer patients. Generated by immunoSEQ multiplex PCR, the TCRdb table keeps only in-frame clones and is missing some. The profile shows about 96,000 clones, roughly 93% of them singletons. The source material was blood. The receptors come from a man between 18 and 29 years old in good health.

The chain joins TRBV12-3 or TRBV12-4 to TRBJ2-7; D gene ambiguous. CDR3 size: 12 residues. V shed 2 bases and J shed 1 base, with 3 bases lying between them. The CDR3 DNA sequence: TGTGCCAGCAGTTTATGGTCCTACGAGCAGTACTTC. Translated, it gives CASSLWSYEQYF.

V is TRBV5-4 and J is TRBJ1-2; no clear D gene. Germline V gene data show CDR1 as SGHNT and CDR2 as YYREEE (reference sequence). Trimming left V 0 bases short and J 0 bases short, with 15 bases between. This CDR3 has 17 residues. This CDR3 is CASSLASIDGPNYGYTF. The CDR3, as DNA: TGTGCCAGCAGCTTGGCCTCGATCGACGGGCCTAACTATGGCTACACCTTC.

This clone has just one count. The gene calls are TRBV5-5 and TRBJ2-5; 7 bases agree with TRBD2. The ends lost 4 bases at V and 2 bases at J; junction bases unmatched: 11. Germline CDR1 and CDR2: SGHKS and YYEKEE (reference sequence). This CDR3 has 16 residues. Here the CDR3 reads CASSPSRAGEQETQYF. DNA for the CDR3: TGTGCCAGCAGCCCGAGTCGGGCGGGAGAACAAGAGACCCAGTACTTC.

The chain employs TRBV6-2 or TRBV6-3 and TRBJ1-2; D perhaps matches TRBD1 (5 bases). This CDR3 spans 15 amino acids. Trimming left V 1 base short and J 3 bases short, with 12 bases between. Germline values: CDR1 MNHEY, CDR2 SVGEGT. The CDR3 loop reads CASSYFTEGDYGYTF. The CDR3 DNA is TGTGCCAGCAGTTACTTTACAGAAGGGGACTATGGCTACACCTTC.

The chain joins TRBV6-5 to TRBJ1-2, with D perhaps matching TRBD1 (6 bases). This CDR3 has 14 amino acids. V lost 6 bases and J 3 bases, leaving 14 bases between the germline ends. Germline CDR1 reads MNHEY; CDR2 reads SVGAGI. CDR3 bases: TGTGCCAGCAGCCCCTTGGACAGCTACTATGGCTACACCTTC. It specifies CASSPLDSYYGYTF.

V gene TRBV5-4 combines with J gene TRBJ1-2; D is uncertain. V lost 4 bases and J 4 bases, leaving 17 bases between the germline ends. Germline CDR1 is SGHNT and CDR2 is YYREEE (reference sequence). There are 15 residues in the CDR3. Here the CDR3 reads CASSQNKALGYGYTF. The CDR3 DNA is TGTGCCAGCAGCCAAAACAAGGCCCTGGGCTATGGCTACACCTTC.